A selection of T cell receptor beta chains follows, all from one sample in a study of identical twins. TCRdb recomputed calls from the 5' RACE reads with MiXCR, one row per CDR3 protein. The sample holds around 680,000 distinct CDR3 sequences, under 9% seen once. Separately, the same data were catalogued under a study of yellow fever vaccine responses in identical twins.

Sequencing used PBMCs. The origin of the receptors is a woman younger than 35 in good health. CDR3s include the opening cysteine and the closing phenylalanine or tryptophan. Each record gives: D gene, CDR3 length, clone size, J gene, V gene, CDR3 DNA, CDR3 protein. The D gene is left open where the match is weak. Size is omitted from some rows. Given values are once, few, many or a class for expanded clones.

. | 14 | few | TRBJ2-5 | TRBV27 | TGTGCCAGCAGTGTACGTAGCGGCCAAGAGACCCAGTACTTC | CASSVRSGQETQYF
. | 13 | . | TRBJ2-3 | TRBV6-5 | TGTGCCAGCAGTTGGGACGGCACAGATACGCAGTATTTT | CASSWDGTDTQYF
. | 12 | . | TRBJ2-6 | TRBV6-5 | TGTGCCAGCAGTTATGGGGCCAACGTCCTGACTTTC | CASSYGANVLTF
. | 12 | many | TRBJ2-5 | TRBV12-3/TRBV12-4 | TGTGCCAGCAGTTTAATGGAAGAGACCCAGTACTTC | CASSLMEETQYF
. | 13 | few | TRBJ2-7 | TRBV7-2 | TGTGCCAGCAGCTTAGCGCCTCTCTACGAGCAGTACTTC | CASSLAPLYEQYF
. | 14 | few | TRBJ2-3 | TRBV12-3/TRBV12-4 | TGTGCCAGCAGTTTATTGGAGAGCACAGATACGCAGTATTTT | CASSLLESTDTQYF
. | 13 | . | TRBJ2-3 | TRBV10-1 | TGCGCCAGCAGTGACAGTCGCACAGATACGCAGTATTTT | CASSDSRTDTQYF
. | 16 | few | TRBJ2-2 | TRBV27 | TGTGCCAGCAGTTTTCTGGCGGCGGCGAACACCGGGGAGCTGTTTTTT | CASSFLAAANTGELFF
. | 14 | many | TRBJ1-1 | TRBV20-1 | TGCAGTGCTAGAGTCAGGGAAGGGAACACTGAAGCTTTCTTT | CSARVREGNTEAFF
. | 16 | few | TRBJ2-3 | TRBV11-3 | TGTGCCAGCAGCAGACCTTTCCACCTGGTGACAGATACGCAGTATTTT | CASSRPFHLVTDTQYF
. | 13 | once | TRBJ2-2 | TRBV2 | TGTGCCAAAGATCAGGGAAACACCGGGGAGCTGTTTTTT | CAKDQGNTGELFF
TRBD2 | 15 | few | TRBJ2-5 | TRBV3-1 | TGTGCCAGCAGCCAGTCGGGACTAGTACAAGAGACCCAGTACTTC | CASSQSGLVQETQYF
. | 17 | many | TRBJ1-2 | TRBV6-1 | TGTGCCAGCAGTGAAAACACCCTGGACAAGGTGGCGCATGGCTACACCTTC | CASSENTLDKVAHGYTF
TRBD2 | 13 | . | TRBJ2-7 | TRBV2 | TGTGCCAGTAACAAGCGGGACCTCTACGAGCAGTACTTC | CASNKRDLYEQYF
. | 12 | many | TRBJ2-5 | TRBV20-1 | TGCAGTGCCCAGAGGTACCAAGAGACCCAGTACTTC | CSAQRYQETQYF
. | 13 | few | TRBJ2-7 | TRBV11-2 | TGTGCCAGCAGCTTGACAGACGCCTACGAGCAGTACTTC | CASSLTDAYEQYF
. | 17 | . | TRBJ2-3 | TRBV11-2 | TGTGCCAGCAGCTTAGATCCTACTCGCAGCGCAATAGATACGCAGTATTTT | CASSLDPTRSAIDTQYF
. | 16 | many | TRBJ2-1 | TRBV7-8 | TGTGCCAGCAGCTTAGGCCGAGGGACCTCCTACAATGAGCAGTTCTTC | CASSLGRGTSYNEQFF
. | 15 | . | TRBJ2-3 | TRBV30 | TGTGCCTGGAGTGTACAGTTCGTTCGCACAGATACGCAGTATTTT | CAWSVQFVRTDTQYF
. | 15 | . | TRBJ2-5 | TRBV11-2 | TGTGCCAGCAGCAAAAGAGGGAGTAGCGAAGAGACCCAGTACTTC | CASSKRGSSEETQYF
TRBD2 | 16 | . | TRBJ2-3 | TRBV4-3 | TGCGCCAGCAGCCAAGGACTAGCGGGAGGAGTAGATACGCAGTATTTT | CASSQGLAGGVDTQYF
. | 12 | . | TRBJ1-2 | TRBV20-1 | TGCAGTGCTAGGGGTTATAACTATGGCTACACCTTC | CSARGYNYGYTF
TRBD2 | 16 | . | TRBJ2-2 | TRBV11-3 | TGTGCCAGCAGCCCCGTCGGCGGGAGGGGCACCGGGGAGCTGTTTTTT | CASSPVGGRGTGELFF
TRBD1 | 14 | . | TRBJ1-6 | TRBV12-3/TRBV12-4 | TGTGCCAGCAGCAAAGACAGGGCCAATTCACCCCTCCACTTT | CASSKDRANSPLHF
TRBD1 | 11 | . | TRBJ1-2 | TRBV29-1 | TGCAGCGTCTGGGGGGACAGGGGCTACACCTTC | CSVWGDRGYTF
TRBD2 | 14 | few | TRBJ2-3 | TRBV2 | TGTGCCAGCAGTGAAAATCTAGCGGGAGATACGCAGTATTTT | CASSENLAGDTQYF
TRBD1 | 15 | few | TRBJ2-2 | TRBV10-3 | TGTGCCATCAGTGAGTCTCAGACAGGGACCGGGGAGCTGTTTTTT | CAISESQTGTGELFF
. | 13 | few | TRBJ2-7 | TRBV12-3/TRBV12-4 | TGTGCCAGCAGTACGACAGTCGCCTACGAGCAGTACTTC | CASSTTVAYEQYF
. | 13 | . | TRBJ2-3 | TRBV30 | TGTGCCTGGAGTGTTGGTGGGGGGCCCTGGCAGTATTTT | CAWSVGGGPWQYF
. | 17 | . | TRBJ2-2 | TRBV7-6 | TGTGCCAGCAGCCTCCTCCGGGCAGGGACTAACACCGGGGAGCTGTTTTTT | CASSLLRAGTNTGELFF
. | 13 | few | TRBJ2-7 | TRBV12-3/TRBV12-4 | TGTGCCAGCAGTTCCACCTTTACCTACGAGCAGTACTTC | CASSSTFTYEQYF
. | 15 | few | TRBJ2-7 | TRBV9 | TGTGCCAGCAGCCCCTCGGCAGCAGTTTCCTACGAGCAGTACTTC | CASSPSAAVSYEQYF
. | 13 | many | TRBJ2-5 | TRBV2 | TGTGCCAGCAGTGACGGGACCCAAGAGACCCAGTACTTC | CASSDGTQETQYF
. | 15 | many | TRBJ1-6 | TRBV5-6 | TGTGCCAGCAGCTCTGTGACCTCGGGCAATTCACCCCTCCACTTT | CASSSVTSGNSPLHF
TRBD2 | 18 | few | TRBJ2-2 | TRBV28 | TGTGCCAGCAGTTTCATCTTTGGACTAGCGGGAGGGGCCGGGGAGCTGTTTTTT | CASSFIFGLAGGAGELFF
. | 15 | . | TRBJ2-5 | TRBV2 | TGTGCCAGCAGTTCCTCGAGATCAGGGTTAGAGACCCAGTACTTC | CASSSSRSGLETQYF
. | 13 | many | TRBJ2-3 | TRBV2 | TGTGCCAGCAGTGACCAGGGGCCAGATACGCAGTATTTT | CASSDQGPDTQYF
. | 13 | many | TRBJ2-7 | TRBV12-3/TRBV12-4 | TGTGCCAGCAGTTTGCTGACACGACCCGAGCAGTACTTC | CASSLLTRPEQYF
TRBD2 | 12 | . | TRBJ2-1 | TRBV12-3/TRBV12-4 | TGTGCCAGCGGGAGGGCCTACAATGAGCAGTTCTTC | CASGRAYNEQFF
TRBD2 | 14 | . | TRBJ2-7 | TRBV6-1 | TGTGCCAGCAATGACCGACTAGCGGGTTACGAGCAGTACTTC | CASNDRLAGYEQYF
TRBD1 | 15 | . | TRBJ1-5 | TRBV7-2 | TGTGCCAGCAGCTTAGCAGGGGGCAACAATCAGCCCCAGCATTTT | CASSLAGGNNQPQHF
. | 14 | few | TRBJ1-2 | TRBV7-9 | TGTGCCAGCAGCTTACACACGGAGAACTATGGCTACACCTTC | CASSLHTENYGYTF
TRBD1 | 16 | . | TRBJ2-7 | TRBV11-1 | TGTGCCAGCAGCTTAGAAAGGGGGCTCTCGAGATACGAGCAGTACTTC | CASSLERGLSRYEQYF
TRBD1 | 15 | few | TRBJ2-7 | TRBV27 | TGTGCCAGCACCGATCCCGGGACAGGGGTCTACGAGCAGTACTTC | CASTDPGTGVYEQYF
. | 16 | many | TRBJ2-1 | TRBV7-8 | TGTGCCAGAGGGGAAAGGCGGGGTACCTCCTACAATGAGCAGTTCTTC | CARGERRGTSYNEQFF
TRBD2 | 14 | few | TRBJ2-1 | TRBV7-2 | TGTGCCAGCACCGGACTAGCGGGGGGGCGTGAGCAGTTCTTC | CASTGLAGGREQFF
. | 22 | few | TRBJ2-3 | TRBV23-1 | TGCGCCAGCAGTTCTGAGAAGCATGAGGAGGGAGCTGCGAATGTAAAGACAGATACGCAGTATTTT | CASSSEKHEEGAANVKTDTQYF
. | 18 | few | TRBJ2-3 | TRBV7-2 | TGTGCCAGCAGCTTAGGGCAGGGTCGGGTACCCCGCACAGATACGCAGTATTTT | CASSLGQGRVPRTDTQYF
. | 13 | many | TRBJ2-7 | TRBV20-1 | TGCAGTGCAAGACACAGTTCCACCTACGAGCAGTACTTC | CSARHSSTYEQYF
. | 13 | few | TRBJ2-3 | TRBV5-6 | TGTGCCAGCAGCTTGCCAGTCGCAGATACGCAGTATTTT | CASSLPVADTQYF
TRBD1 | 15 | few | TRBJ2-7 | TRBV20-1 | TGCAGTGCTAGAGACTACGGACAGGGTTACTACGAGCAGTACTTC | CSARDYGQGYYEQYF
TRBD1 | 14 | many | TRBJ1-5 | TRBV7-9 | TGTGCCAGCAGCTTGCAGGGGGTCGGTCAGCCCCAGCATTTT | CASSLQGVGQPQHF
TRBD2 | 14 | . | TRBJ2-7 | TRBV12-3/TRBV12-4 | TGTGCCAGCAGTGCGACTAGCACAATTTACGAGCAGTACTTC | CASSATSTIYEQYF
. | 14 | few | TRBJ2-2 | TRBV25-1 | TGTGCCAGCAGTCGTCCAGCAAACACCGGGGAGCTGTTTTTT | CASSRPANTGELFF
. | 13 | . | TRBJ2-7 | TRBV20-1 | TGCAGTGCTAGATCGAGTCAATACTACGAGCAGTACTTC | CSARSSQYYEQYF
. | 15 | . | TRBJ2-7 | TRBV20-1 | TGCAGTGCTAGAGATCGACGGGAATTCTCCTACGAGCAGTACTTC | CSARDRREFSYEQYF
. | 13 | few | TRBJ2-2 | TRBV5-5 | TGTGCCAGCAGCCCGGTAGGGGTGGGGGAGCTGTTTTTT | CASSPVGVGELFF
. | 13 | . | TRBJ2-5 | TRBV29-1 | TGCAGCGTCCCGGGACCGTCCCAGGAGACCCAGTACTTC | CSVPGPSQETQYF